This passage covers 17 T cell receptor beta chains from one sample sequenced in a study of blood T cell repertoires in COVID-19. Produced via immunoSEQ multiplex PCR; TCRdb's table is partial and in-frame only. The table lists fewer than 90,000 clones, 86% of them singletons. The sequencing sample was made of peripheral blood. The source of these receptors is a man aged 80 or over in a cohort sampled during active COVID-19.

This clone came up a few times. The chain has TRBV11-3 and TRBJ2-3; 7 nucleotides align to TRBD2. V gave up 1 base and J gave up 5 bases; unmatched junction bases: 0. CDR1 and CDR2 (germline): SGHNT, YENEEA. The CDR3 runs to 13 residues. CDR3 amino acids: CASSLGEGDTQYF. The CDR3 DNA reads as TGTGCCAGCAGCTTAGGGGAGGGAGATACGCAGTATTTT.

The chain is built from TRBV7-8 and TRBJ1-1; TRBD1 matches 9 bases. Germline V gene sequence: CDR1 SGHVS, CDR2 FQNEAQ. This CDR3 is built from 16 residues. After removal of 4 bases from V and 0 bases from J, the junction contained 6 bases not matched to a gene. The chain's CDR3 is CASSWGQGGMNTEAFF. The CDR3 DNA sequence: TGTGCCAGCAGCTGGGGACAGGGTGGCATGAACACTGAAGCTTTCTTT.

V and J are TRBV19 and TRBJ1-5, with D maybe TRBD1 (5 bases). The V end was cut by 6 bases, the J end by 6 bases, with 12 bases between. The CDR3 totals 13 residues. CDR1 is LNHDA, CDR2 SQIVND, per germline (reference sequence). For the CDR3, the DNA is TGTGCCAGTAGCCGCAGGGTCTCTCAGCCCCAGCATTTT. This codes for CASSRRVSQPQHF.

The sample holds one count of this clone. CDR3 residues: CATSRASSGEDQPQHF. The DNA for the CDR3 is TGTGCCACCAGCAGAGCCTCGTCGGGAGAGGATCAGCCCCAGCATTTT. The chain joins TRBV15 to TRBJ1-5; D not certain. CDR3 size: 16 residues. Per germline, CDR1 LNHNV and CDR2 YYDKDF (reference sequence). The V end lost 1 base, the J end lost 5 bases, and 15 bases lay between the germline ends.

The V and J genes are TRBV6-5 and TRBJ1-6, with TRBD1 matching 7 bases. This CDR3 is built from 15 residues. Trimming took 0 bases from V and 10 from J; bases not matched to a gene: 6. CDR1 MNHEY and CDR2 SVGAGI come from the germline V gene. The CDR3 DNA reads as TGTGCCAGCAGTTACTCGACAGGGAGTTACTCACCCCTCCACTTT. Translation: CASSYSTGSYSPLHF.

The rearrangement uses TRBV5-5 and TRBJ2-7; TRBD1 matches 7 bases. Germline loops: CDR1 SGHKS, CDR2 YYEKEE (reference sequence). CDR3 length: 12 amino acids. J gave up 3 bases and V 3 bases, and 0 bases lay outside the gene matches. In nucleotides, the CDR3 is TGTGCCAGCAGCTCAGGGGGCTACGAGCAGTACTTC. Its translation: CASSSGGYEQYF.

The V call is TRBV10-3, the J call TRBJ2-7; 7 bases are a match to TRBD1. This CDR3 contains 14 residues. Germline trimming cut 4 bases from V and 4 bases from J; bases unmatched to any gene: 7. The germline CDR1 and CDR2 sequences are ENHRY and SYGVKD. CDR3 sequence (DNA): TGTGCCATCAGTGCTGCGGACAGGACTTACGAGCAGTACTTC. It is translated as CAISAADRTYEQYF.

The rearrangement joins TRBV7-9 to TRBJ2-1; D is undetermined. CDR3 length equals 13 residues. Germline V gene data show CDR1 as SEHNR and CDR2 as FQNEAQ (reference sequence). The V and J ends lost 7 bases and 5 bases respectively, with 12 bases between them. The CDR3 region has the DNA TGTGCCAGCAATAGCCATGGTAACAATGAGCAGTTCTTC. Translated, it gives CASNSHGNNEQFF.

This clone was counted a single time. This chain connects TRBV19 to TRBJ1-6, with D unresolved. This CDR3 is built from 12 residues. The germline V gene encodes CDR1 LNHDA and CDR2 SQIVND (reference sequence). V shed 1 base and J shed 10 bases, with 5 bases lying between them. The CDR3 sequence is CASSIGPSPLHF. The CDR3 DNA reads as TGTGCCAGTAGTATAGGTCCGTCACCCCTCCACTTT. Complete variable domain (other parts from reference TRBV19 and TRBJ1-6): DGGITQSPKYLFRKEGQNVTLSCEQNLNHDAMYWYRQDPGQGLRLIYYSQIVNDFQKGDIAEGYSVSREKKESFPLTVTSAQKNPTAFYLCASSIGPSPLHFGNGTRLTVT.

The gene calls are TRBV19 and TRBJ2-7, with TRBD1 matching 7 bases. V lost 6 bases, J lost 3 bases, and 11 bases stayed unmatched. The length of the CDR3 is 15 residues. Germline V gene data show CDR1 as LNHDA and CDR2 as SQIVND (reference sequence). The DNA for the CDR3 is TGTGCCAGTAGCTCCCGGGACAGCAAGTTCTACGAGCAGTACTTC. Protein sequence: CASSSRDSKFYEQYF.

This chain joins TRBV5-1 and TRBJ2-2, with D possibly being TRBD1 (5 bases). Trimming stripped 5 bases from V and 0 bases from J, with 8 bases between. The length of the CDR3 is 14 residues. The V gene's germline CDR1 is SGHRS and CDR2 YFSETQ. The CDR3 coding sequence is TGCGCCAGCAGGGCAGGGACGAACACCGGGGAGCTGTTTTTT. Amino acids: CASRAGTNTGELFF.

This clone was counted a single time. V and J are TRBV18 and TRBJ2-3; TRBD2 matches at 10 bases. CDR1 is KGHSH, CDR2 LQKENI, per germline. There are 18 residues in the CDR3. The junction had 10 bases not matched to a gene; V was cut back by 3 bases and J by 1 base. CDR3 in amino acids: CASSPQPSGGSGTDTQYF. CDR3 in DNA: TGTGCCAGCTCACCCCAGCCTAGCGGGGGAAGCGGCACAGATACGCAGTATTTT.

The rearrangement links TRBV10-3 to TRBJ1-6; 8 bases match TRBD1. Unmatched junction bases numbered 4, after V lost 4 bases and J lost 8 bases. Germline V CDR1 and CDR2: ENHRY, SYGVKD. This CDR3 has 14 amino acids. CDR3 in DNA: TGTGCCATCAGTGCCGGGACAGGTGATTCACCCCTCCACTTT. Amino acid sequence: CAISAGTGDSPLHF.

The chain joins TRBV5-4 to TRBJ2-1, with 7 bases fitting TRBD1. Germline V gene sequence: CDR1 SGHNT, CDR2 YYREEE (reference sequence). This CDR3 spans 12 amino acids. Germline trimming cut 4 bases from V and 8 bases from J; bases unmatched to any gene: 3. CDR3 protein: CASSRDSHEQFF. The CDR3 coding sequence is TGTGCCAGCAGCCGGGACAGTCATGAGCAGTTCTTC.

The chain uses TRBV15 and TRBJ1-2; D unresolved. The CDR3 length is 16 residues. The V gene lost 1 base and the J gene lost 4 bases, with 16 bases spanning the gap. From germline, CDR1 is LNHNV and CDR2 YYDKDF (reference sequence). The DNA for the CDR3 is TGTGCCACCAGCAGAGGTGGGCCGTCTGTAGGCTATGGCTACACCTTC. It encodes CATSRGGPSVGYGYTF.

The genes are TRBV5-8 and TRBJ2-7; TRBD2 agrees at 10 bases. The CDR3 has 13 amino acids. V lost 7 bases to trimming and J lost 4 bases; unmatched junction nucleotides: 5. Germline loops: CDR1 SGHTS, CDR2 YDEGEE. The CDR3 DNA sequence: TGTGCCAGCGGAAGGACTAGCGGTTACGAGCAGTACTTC. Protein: CASGRTSGYEQYF. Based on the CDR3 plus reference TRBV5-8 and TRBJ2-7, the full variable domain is EAGVTQSPTHLIKTRGQQATLRCSPISGHTSVYWYQQALGLGLQFLLWYDEGEERNRGNFPPRFSGRQFPNYSSELNVNALELEDSALYLCASGRTSGYEQYFGPGTRLTVT.

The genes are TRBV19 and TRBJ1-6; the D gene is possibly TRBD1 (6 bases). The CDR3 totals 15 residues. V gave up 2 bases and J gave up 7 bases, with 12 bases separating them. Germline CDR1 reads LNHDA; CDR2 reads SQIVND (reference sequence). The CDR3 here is CASSILAQGNSPLHF. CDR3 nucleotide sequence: TGTGCCAGTAGTATACTTGCCCAGGGGAATTCACCCCTCCACTTT.